The 27 T cell receptor beta chains below were found in one sample sequenced in a study of cytomegalovirus exposure and HLA in healthy donors (dated by TCRdb to about 2017). The library came from the immunoSEQ multiplex PCR assay. For the multiplex PCR, a mixture combining 60 forward primers for TCR Vbeta segments and 13 reverse primers for TCR Jbeta segments was used. Imported from immuneACCESS, the table was reduced by TCRdb to in-frame sequences with V and J called. These copies leave out some clones; in studies compared against another copy, an unresolved V gene accounts for under half, and the cause of the remainder is not known. The sample records under 150,000 clones, around four fifths of which are singletons. The top ten constitute 2% to 3% of the sample. Sequenced: PBMCs. The receptors derive from a boy aged 2 to 10 in good health and CMV-seronegative.

V usage is TRBV2 and J usage is TRBJ2-7; D gene ambiguous. The V gene lost 7 bases and the J gene lost 0 bases, with 7 bases spanning the gap. The CDR3 has 12 amino acids. Per the germline V gene, CDR1 is SNHLY and CDR2 is FYNNEI. As DNA, the CDR3 is TGTGCCAGCAATACCGGCTCCTACGAGCAGTACTTC. Its protein product is CASNTGSYEQYF.

This chain uses TRBV5-1 with TRBJ2-5, with 8 positions matching TRBD2. Germline CDR1 SGHRS, CDR2 YFSETQ. The CDR3 runs to 15 residues. V was clipped by 1 base and J by 2 bases; unmatched bases: 4. The CDR3 DNA is TGCGCCAGCAGCTTGACTAGCGGAAAACAAGAGACCCAGTACTTC. This sequence encodes CASSLTSGKQETQYF.

This chain links TRBV5-1 with TRBJ2-2, with 13 bases lining up with TRBD2. The germline V gene encodes CDR1 SGHRS and CDR2 YFSETQ. This CDR3 has 16 residues. V lost 4 bases and J lost 4; bases outside the gene matches: 4. The CDR3 reads CASSTGLAGPTGELFF. CDR3 coding DNA: TGCGCCAGCAGCACGGGACTAGCGGGGCCCACCGGGGAGCTGTTTTTT. The variable domain in full, completed from reference TRBV5-1 and TRBJ2-2, reads KAGVTQTPRYLIKTRGQQVTLSCSPISGHRSVSWYQQTPGQGLQFLFEYFSETQRNKGNFPGRFSGRQFSNSRSEMNVSTLELGDSALYLCASSTGLAGPTGELFFGEGSRLTVL.

This chain connects TRBV15 to TRBJ2-4; no clear D. The CDR3 spans 14 residues. Trimming took 1 base from V and 11 from J, leaving 15 bases between them. The germline V gene has CDR1 LNHNV and CDR2 YYDKDF (reference sequence). The CDR3 region is CATSRAVDGGVQYF. In DNA form, the CDR3 reads TGTGCCACCAGCAGAGCGGTCGACGGCGGTGTTCAGTACTTC.

The CDR3: CAISESGEDGETQYF. The CDR3 DNA is TGTGCCATCAGTGAGTCGGGGGAGGACGGAGAGACCCAGTACTTC. The chain combines TRBV10-3 with TRBJ2-5; the D gene is possibly TRBD2 (6 bases). CDR1 and CDR2 (germline): ENHRY, SYGVKD. The CDR3 contains 15 residues. The V gene lost 0 bases and the J gene lost 4 bases, with 12 bases spanning the gap.

The chain links TRBV14 to TRBJ2-1; tentatively, D is TRBD1 (5 bases). Between the trimmed V and J ends, which lost 5 bases and 3 bases, there was a span of 17 bases. CDR3 length: 16 residues. The V gene's germline CDR1 is SGHDN and CDR2 FVKESK. CDR3 nucleotides: TGTGCCAGCAGCACCCCCTTAGGGGTGTACTACAATGAGCAGTTCTTC. Translated: CASSTPLGVYYNEQFF.

This chain connects TRBV28 to TRBJ2-7; a weak D match, TRBD2 (5 bases). The CDR3 extends over 17 amino acids. Trimming pared 5 bases from V and 2 bases from J, leaving 22 bases between. Germline V lookup: CDR1 MDHEN, CDR2 SYDVKM. The CDR3 reads CASSEILTTTGPYEQYF. The CDR3 DNA reads TGTGCCAGCAGTGAAATCTTGACGACTACTGGGCCCTACGAGCAGTACTTC.

The chain employs TRBV7-2 and TRBJ1-2; weak D call: TRBD1 (6 bases). Germline loops: CDR1 SGHTA, CDR2 FQGNSA. V was trimmed by 0 bases and J by 2 bases, leaving 13 bases between them. This CDR3 region has 16 residues. CDR3 sequence: CASSLALGDTNYGYTF. CDR3 DNA: TGTGCCAGCAGCTTAGCGCTGGGGGACACGAACTATGGCTACACCTTC.

The chain is built from TRBV19 and TRBJ1-1; D gene uncertain. Germline V lookup: CDR1 LNHDA, CDR2 SQIVND (reference sequence). The CDR3 is 10 residues long. V was clipped by 5 bases and J by 8 bases, with 6 bases between them. The CDR3 bases are TGTGCCAGTAGTCTGCAGGAAGCTTTCTTT. This sequence encodes CASSLQEAFF. The whole variable domain, remainder taken from reference TRBV19 and TRBJ1-1, is DGGITQSPKYLFRKEGQNVTLSCEQNLNHDAMYWYRQDPGQGLRLIYYSQIVNDFQKGDIAEGYSVSREKKESFPLTVTSAQKNPTAFYLCASSLQEAFFGQGTRLTVV.

The rearrangement uses TRBV6-6 and TRBJ1-6; maybe TRBD1 (6 bases). Trimming took 5 bases from V and 10 from J, leaving 18 bases between them. Germline V CDR1 and CDR2: MNHNY, SVGAGI (reference sequence). The CDR3 is 15 amino acids. The CDR3 spells CASSGGPQDSSPLHF. The CDR3 DNA sequence: TGTGCCAGCAGTGGGGGACCTCAGGACAGCTCACCCCTCCACTTT.

The chain has TRBV14 and TRBJ2-7; maybe TRBD1 (6 bases). V lost 3 bases and J 4 bases, leaving 7 bases between the germline ends. CDR1 is SGHDN, CDR2 FVKESK, per germline. The CDR3 has 12 amino acids. The CDR3 DNA reads as TGTGCCAGCAGCCAGGGGGCTTACGAGCAGTACTTC. Translated, it gives CASSQGAYEQYF. The variable domain in full, with the rest retrieved from reference TRBV14 and TRBJ2-7, is EAGVTQFPSHSVIEKGQTVTLRCDPISGHDNLYWYRRVMGKEIKFLLHFVKESKQDESGMPNNRFLAERTGGTYSTLKVQPAELEDSGVYFCASSQGAYEQYFGPGTRLTVT.

This chain links TRBV7-2 with TRBJ1-3; 8 bases map to TRBD1. The CDR3 length is 18 residues. Germline CDR1 reads SGHTA; CDR2 reads FQGNSA. The J segment lost 2 bases and the V segment lost 5 bases, leaving 14 bases of the junction unmatched. The CDR3 loop reads CASSARRQGLLAGNTIYF. The CDR3 DNA reads TGTGCCAGCAGCGCCCGGCGACAGGGGCTATTGGCTGGAAACACCATATATTTT.

The chain recombines TRBV5-3 with TRBJ2-3; D remains unclear. TRBV5-3 is placed among ORFs of uncertain function. CDR3 size: 15 residues. Trimming took 2 bases from V and 2 from J, leaving 12 bases between them. The CDR3 coding sequence is TGTGCCAGAAGCTTCGGTCCAACCTCCACAGATACGCAGTATTTT. It specifies CARSFGPTSTDTQYF.

This clone turned up a few times. The chain combines TRBV5-1 with TRBJ2-3; D may be TRBD2 (5 bases). V was shortened by 7 bases and J by 1 base, with 16 bases between the two germline ends. Germline CDR1 reads SGHRS; CDR2 reads YFSETQ. CDR3 length: 15 amino acids. In DNA form, the CDR3 reads TGCGCCAGCTCCGTCCTTGTCGGGGGCACAGATACGCAGTATTTT. Translating gives CASSVLVGGTDTQYF.

The chain carries TRBV28 and TRBJ2-5; 8 nucleotides line up with TRBD2. Germline V CDR1 and CDR2: MDHEN, SYDVKM. This CDR3 comprises 14 residues. V lost 2 bases and J lost 3; bases outside the gene matches: 2. CDR3 DNA: TGTGCCAGCAGTTTAGCGGGGGGAAAAGAGACCCAGTACTTC. Encoded protein: CASSLAGGKETQYF.

The chain combines TRBV12-5 with TRBJ2-1, with 8 positions matching TRBD1. The J segment lost 7 bases and the V segment lost 6 bases, leaving 8 bases of the junction unmatched. The CDR3 sequence is 14 residues long. Germline-derived CDR1 and CDR2 are LGHNT and FRNRAP. The CDR3, as DNA: TGTGCTAGTGGGGCGGGACAGGTATTAAATGAGCAGTTCTTC. Its protein product is CASGAGQVLNEQFF.

In nucleotides, the CDR3 is TGTGCCAGCTCCTCACAGGGACCCGCTGAAGCTTTCTTT. This translates into CASSSQGPAEAFF. The chain couples TRBV18 to TRBJ1-1, with a weak D call TRBD1 (6 bases). Germline loops: CDR1 KGHSH, CDR2 LQKENI. V was shortened by 6 bases and J by 6 bases, with 14 bases between the two germline ends. The CDR3 has 13 amino acids.

The chain joins TRBV6-4 to TRBJ2-1, with TRBD2 matching over 9 bases. The CDR3 contains 13 residues. Germline assignment: CDR1 MRHNA and CDR2 SNTAGT. V was pared by 5 bases and J by 9 bases, with 5 bases of the junction left unmatched. DNA of the CDR3: TGTGCCAGCAGTACCGGGACTAGCACTGAGCAGTTCTTC. Amino acids: CASSTGTSTEQFF.

The rearrangement joins TRBV7-2 to TRBJ2-7, with D possibly matching TRBD2 (7 bases). The CDR3 sequence is 13 residues long. V was cut by 4 bases and J by 3 bases, with 10 bases left in between. Germline CDR1 SGHTA, CDR2 FQGNSA. DNA for the CDR3: TGTGCCAGCAGCTCGGGGGGCTTCTACGAGCAGTACTTC. Its translation is CASSSGGFYEQYF.

The chain is built from TRBV19 and TRBJ1-5; TRBD1 matches 7 bases. CDR3 length: 15 residues. J gave up 3 bases and V 7 bases, and 9 bases lay outside the gene matches. CDR1 and CDR2 (germline): LNHDA, SQIVND (reference sequence). The CDR3 here is CASTILGGPNQPQHF. The CDR3 DNA follows: TGTGCCAGTACCATACTAGGGGGCCCCAATCAGCCCCAGCATTTT.

This chain joins TRBV9 and TRBJ1-1; D remains ambiguous. This CDR3 has 15 residues. V was trimmed by 0 bases and J by 4 bases, leaving 13 bases between them. CDR1 and CDR2 from the germline V gene are SGDLS and YYNGEE. The CDR3 bases are TGTGCCAGCAGCGTAGACGGAGATATCGCCACTGAAGCTTTCTTT. Translation: CASSVDGDIATEAFF.

J is TRBJ2-1 and V is TRBV7-9, with D possibly being TRBD2 (6 bases). The CDR3 runs to 16 residues. With 3 bases removed from V and 7 bases from J, the gap between germline ends came to 19 bases. Germline V lookup: CDR1 SEHNR, CDR2 FQNEAQ (reference sequence). CDR3 nucleotide sequence: TGTGCCAGCAGCTTCACAGGAGGGTGGGTAGGGAATGAGCAGTTCTTC. Residues: CASSFTGGWVGNEQFF.

This chain links TRBV5-1 with TRBJ2-2; 8 nucleotides align to TRBD1. The V segment lost 2 bases and the J segment 1 base; nucleotides outside the gene matches: 4. CDR1 and CDR2 (germline): SGHRS, YFSETQ. This CDR3 is built from 16 residues. In DNA, the CDR3 is TGCGCCAGCAGCTTCCCGACAGGGGAGAACACCGGGGAGCTGTTTTTT. As protein: CASSFPTGENTGELFF.

This chain links TRBV5-1 with TRBJ2-5; 14 positions match TRBD2. The CDR3 is 19 amino acids. V lost 6 bases to trimming and J lost 1 base; unmatched junction nucleotides: 14. CDR1 is SGHRS and CDR2 is YFSETQ in the germline V gene. The CDR3 DNA follows: TGCGCCAGCACCTTAGGGACTAGCGGGAGTTGGGGCCTCCAAGAGACCCAGTACTTC. Translation gives CASTLGTSGSWGLQETQYF. The complete variable domain, with remaining parts taken from reference TRBV5-1 and TRBJ2-5, reads KAGVTQTPRYLIKTRGQQVTLSCSPISGHRSVSWYQQTPGQGLQFLFEYFSETQRNKGNFPGRFSGRQFSNSRSEMNVSTLELGDSALYLCASTLGTSGSWGLQETQYFGPGTRLLVL.

This sequence joins TRBV13 and TRBJ2-3; D is ambiguous. Germline loops: CDR1 PRHDT, CDR2 FYEKMQ (reference sequence). The CDR3 totals 14 residues. V was trimmed by 3 bases and J by 4 bases, leaving 11 bases between them. The CDR3 region is CASSFKRRPDTQYF. As DNA, the CDR3 is TGTGCCAGCAGCTTCAAGAGGCGCCCAGATACGCAGTATTTT.

This chain joins TRBV9 and TRBJ2-3; 9 nucleotides match TRBD1. With V trimmed by 1 base and J by 6 bases, 9 bases remained unmatched. Germline loops: CDR1 SGDLS, CDR2 YYNGEE. The length of the CDR3 is 16 residues. Written as DNA, the CDR3 is TGTGCCAGCAGCGTAAGACAGGGGGACTTTGGGGATACGCAGTATTTT. Translation: CASSVRQGDFGDTQYF.

This chain joins TRBV14 and TRBJ2-3; 11 nucleotides line up with TRBD2. CDR1 is SGHDN, CDR2 FVKESK, per germline. The CDR3 is made up of 15 amino acids. V was pared by 1 base and J by 7 bases, with 4 bases of the junction left unmatched. The CDR3 loop is CASSQVSSGRYTQYF. As DNA, the CDR3 is TGTGCCAGCAGCCAAGTGTCTAGCGGGAGGTATACGCAGTATTTT. Together with reference TRBV14 and TRBJ2-3, the CDR3 gives the full variable domain: EAGVTQFPSHSVIEKGQTVTLRCDPISGHDNLYWYRRVMGKEIKFLLHFVKESKQDESGMPNNRFLAERTGGTYSTLKVQPAELEDSGVYFCASSQVSSGRYTQYFGPGTRLTVL.